What follows are 7 T cell receptor beta chains derived from one specimen sequenced in a study of cytomegalovirus exposure and HLA in healthy donors. The PCR contained 60 Vbeta and 13 Jbeta primers. Here immunoSEQ multiplex PCR was the method, and the copy in TCRdb shows in-frame clones only, minus some. The table has around 110,000 clones, about 59% seen once; the top ten hold 8.5% to 9.5%. Sequenced material: PBMCs. These receptor sequences come from a woman aged 40 to 49 in good health and CMV-seropositive.

This chain uses TRBV5-1 with TRBJ2-7; 7 bases line up with TRBD1. CDR1 and CDR2 from the germline V gene are SGHRS and YFSETQ. V shed 2 bases and J 3 bases; nucleotides not matched to a gene: 5. The CDR3 sequence is 14 residues long. This chain's CDR3 is CASSFGTALYEQYF. CDR3 nucleotide sequence: TGCGCCAGCAGCTTCGGGACAGCCCTCTACGAGCAGTACTTC.

The V and J genes are TRBV27 and TRBJ2-7, with TRBD2 matching over 9 bases. After removal of 4 bases from V and 1 base from J, the junction contained 5 bases not matched to a gene. The CDR3 consists of 15 residues. Germline values: CDR1 MNHEY, CDR2 SMNVEV (reference sequence). CDR3 in DNA: TGTGCCAGCAGTTCCCCCCTAGCGGGATCCTACGAGCAGTACTTC. It translates to CASSSPLAGSYEQYF.

The chain recombines TRBV29-1 with TRBJ2-3; 8 bases are a match to TRBD2. CDR1 and CDR2 from the germline V gene are SQVTM and ANQGSEA. CDR3 length: 13 amino acids. The CDR3 DNA sequence: TGCGGCGGGGGGCAGCGGACCACAGATACGCAGTATTTT. Protein: CGGGQRTTDTQYF.

This clone showed up just once. The CDR3 coding sequence is TGCAGCGTTGAGTCGGACTCTAACTATGGCTACACCTTC. Residues: CSVESDSNYGYTF. V usage is TRBV29-1 and J usage is TRBJ1-2; no clear D gene. Trimming shortened V by 3 bases and J by 0 bases, and 8 bases separated the two germline ends. This CDR3 is built from 13 residues. Looked up from germline, CDR1 is SQVTM and CDR2 is ANQGSEA.

This clone has just a few counts. This sequence joins TRBV27 and TRBJ1-1; 8 nucleotides line up with TRBD1. The V segment lost 6 bases and the J segment 6 bases; nucleotides outside the gene matches: 6. Germline V gives CDR1 MNHEY, CDR2 SMNVEV (reference sequence). CDR3 length: 13 amino acids. The CDR3 DNA reads as TGTGCCAGCAGCTCGGACAGGGAGTCTGAAGCTTTCTTT. It encodes CASSSDRESEAFF.

The chain links TRBV7-2 to TRBJ2-1; 9 nucleotides agree with TRBD2. Germline CDR1 reads SGHTA; CDR2 reads FQGNSA. Trimming at V came to 5 bases and at J to 8 bases, leaving 13 bases not matched to a gene. The length of the CDR3 is 16 residues. CDR3 protein: CASSQQGAGGIDEQFF. The CDR3, as DNA: TGTGCCAGCAGCCAACAAGGGGCGGGAGGGATCGATGAGCAGTTCTTC.

The rearrangement joins TRBV7-2 to TRBJ2-1, with TRBD1 matching 10 bases. Germline loops: CDR1 SGHTA, CDR2 FQGNSA. The CDR3 is made up of 15 amino acids. The J segment lost 7 bases and the V segment lost 5 bases, leaving 8 bases of the junction unmatched. CDR3 DNA sequence: TGTGCCAGCAGCCCTGGGACAGGGGCTTGGAATGAGCAGTTCTTC. It translates to CASSPGTGAWNEQFF. The full variable domain, completed using reference TRBV7-2 and TRBJ2-1, is GAGVSQSPSNKVTEKGKDVELRCDPISGHTALYWYRQSLGQGLEFLIYFQGNSAPDKSGLPSDRFSAERTGGSVSTLTIQRTQQEDSAVYLCASSPGTGAWNEQFFGPGTRLTVL.